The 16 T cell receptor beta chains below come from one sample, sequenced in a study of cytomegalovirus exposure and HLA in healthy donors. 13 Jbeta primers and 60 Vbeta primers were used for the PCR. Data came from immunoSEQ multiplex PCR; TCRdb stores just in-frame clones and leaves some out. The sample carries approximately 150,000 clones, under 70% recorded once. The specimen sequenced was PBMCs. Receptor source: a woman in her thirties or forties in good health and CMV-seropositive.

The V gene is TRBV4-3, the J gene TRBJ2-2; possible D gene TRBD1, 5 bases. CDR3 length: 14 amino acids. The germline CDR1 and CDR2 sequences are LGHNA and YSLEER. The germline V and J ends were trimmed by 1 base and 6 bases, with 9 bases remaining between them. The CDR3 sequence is CASSQARAAGELFF. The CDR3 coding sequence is TGCGCCAGCAGCCAAGCCAGGGCGGCCGGGGAGCTGTTTTTT.

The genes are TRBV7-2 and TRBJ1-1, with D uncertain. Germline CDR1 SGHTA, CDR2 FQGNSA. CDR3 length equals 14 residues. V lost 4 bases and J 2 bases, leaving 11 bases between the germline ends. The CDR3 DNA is TGTGCCAGCAGCTCGGGGTTATCAAACACTGAAGCTTTCTTT. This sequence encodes CASSSGLSNTEAFF.

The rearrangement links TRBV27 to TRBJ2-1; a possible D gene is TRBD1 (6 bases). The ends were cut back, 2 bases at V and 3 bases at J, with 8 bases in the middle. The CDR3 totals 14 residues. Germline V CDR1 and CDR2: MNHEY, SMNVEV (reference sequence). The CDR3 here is CASSLRTVYNEQFF. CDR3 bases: TGTGCCAGCAGTTTAAGGACAGTCTACAATGAGCAGTTCTTC.

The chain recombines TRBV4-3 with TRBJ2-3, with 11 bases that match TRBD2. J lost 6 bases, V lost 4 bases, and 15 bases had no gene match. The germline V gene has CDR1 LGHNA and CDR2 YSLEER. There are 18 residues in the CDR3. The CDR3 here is CASSLEPFGSGGVDTQYF. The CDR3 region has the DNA TGCGCCAGCAGCCTAGAGCCCTTTGGTAGCGGGGGGGTGGATACGCAGTATTTT.

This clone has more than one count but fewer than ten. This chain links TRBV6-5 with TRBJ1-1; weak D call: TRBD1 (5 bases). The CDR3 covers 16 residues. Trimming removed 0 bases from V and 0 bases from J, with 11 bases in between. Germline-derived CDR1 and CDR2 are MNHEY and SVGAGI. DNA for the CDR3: TGTGCCAGCAGTTACTCGGGGCAGTCCATGAACACTGAAGCTTTCTTT. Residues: CASSYSGQSMNTEAFF.

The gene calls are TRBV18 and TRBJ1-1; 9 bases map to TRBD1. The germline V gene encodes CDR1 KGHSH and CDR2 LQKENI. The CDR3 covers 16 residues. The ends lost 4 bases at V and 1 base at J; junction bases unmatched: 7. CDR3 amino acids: CASSLSGTGPNTEAFF. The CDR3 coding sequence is TGTGCCAGCTCACTTTCCGGGACAGGGCCGAACACTGAAGCTTTCTTT. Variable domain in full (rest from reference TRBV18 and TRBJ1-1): NAGVMQNPRHLVRRRGQEARLRCSPMKGHSHVYWYRQLPEEGLKFMVYLQKENIIDESGMPKERFSAEFPKEGPSILRIQQVVRGDSAAYFCASSLSGTGPNTEAFFGQGTRLTVV.

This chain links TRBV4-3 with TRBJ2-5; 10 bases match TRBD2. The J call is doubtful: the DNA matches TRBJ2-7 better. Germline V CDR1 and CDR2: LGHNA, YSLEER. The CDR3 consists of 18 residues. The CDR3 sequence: CASSQDFPGAGGIYEQYF. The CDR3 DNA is TGCGCCAGCAGCCAAGATTTTCCGGGAGCGGGAGGGATCTACGAGCAGTACTTC.

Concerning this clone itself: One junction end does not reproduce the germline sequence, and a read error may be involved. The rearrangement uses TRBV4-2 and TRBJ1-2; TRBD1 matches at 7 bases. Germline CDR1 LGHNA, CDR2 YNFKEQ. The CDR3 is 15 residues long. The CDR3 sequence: CASSQTGKANYGYPF. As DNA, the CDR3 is TGTGCCAGCAGCCAGACAGGGAAAGCTAACTATGGCTACCCCTTC.

CDR3 sequence reads: CASSQELAGELAKNIQYF. For the CDR3, the DNA is TGCGCCAGCAGCCAAGAACTAGCGGGGGAACTAGCCAAAAACATTCAGTACTTC. V is TRBV4-1 and J is TRBJ2-4; TRBD2 agrees at 11 bases. This CDR3 contains 18 residues. With 0 bases clipped from V and 0 bases from J, the junction kept 4 bases outside the gene matches. Germline V gene data show CDR1 as MGHRA and CDR2 as YSYEKL.

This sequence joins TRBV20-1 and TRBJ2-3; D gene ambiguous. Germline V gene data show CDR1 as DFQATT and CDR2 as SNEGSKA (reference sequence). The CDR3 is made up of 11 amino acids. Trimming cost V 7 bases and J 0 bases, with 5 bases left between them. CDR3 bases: TGCAGTGTCCAAAGCACAGATACGCAGTATTTT. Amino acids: CSVQSTDTQYF.

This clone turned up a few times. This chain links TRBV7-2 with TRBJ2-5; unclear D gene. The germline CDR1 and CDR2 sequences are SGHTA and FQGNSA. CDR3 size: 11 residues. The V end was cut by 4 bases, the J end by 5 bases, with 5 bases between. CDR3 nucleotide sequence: TGTGCCAGCAGCTCCCAGGAGACCCAGTACTTC. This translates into CASSSQETQYF. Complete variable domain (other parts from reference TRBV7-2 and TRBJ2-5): GAGVSQSPSNKVTEKGKDVELRCDPISGHTALYWYRQSLGQGLEFLIYFQGNSAPDKSGLPSDRFSAERTGGSVSTLTIQRTQQEDSAVYLCASSSQETQYFGPGTRLLVL.

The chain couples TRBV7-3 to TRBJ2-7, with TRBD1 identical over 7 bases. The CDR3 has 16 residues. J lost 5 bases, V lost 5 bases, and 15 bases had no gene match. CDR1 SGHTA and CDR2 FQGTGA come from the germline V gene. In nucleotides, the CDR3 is TGTGCCAGCAGCCCGGGAAGGGGACAGCCTTGGGACGAGCAGTACTTC. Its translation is CASSPGRGQPWDEQYF.

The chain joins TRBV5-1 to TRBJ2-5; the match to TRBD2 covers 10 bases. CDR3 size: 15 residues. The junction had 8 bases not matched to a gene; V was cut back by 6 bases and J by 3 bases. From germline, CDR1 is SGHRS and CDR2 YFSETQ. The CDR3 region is CASTPALAGEETQYF. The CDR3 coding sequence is TGCGCCAGCACCCCCGCCCTAGCGGGGGAAGAGACCCAGTACTTC.

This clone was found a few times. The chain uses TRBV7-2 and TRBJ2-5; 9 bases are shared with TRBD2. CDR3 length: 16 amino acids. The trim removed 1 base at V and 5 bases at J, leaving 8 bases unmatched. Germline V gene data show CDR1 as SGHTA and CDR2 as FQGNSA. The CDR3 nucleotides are TGTGCCAGCAGCTTAGGACGCGGGGGGGCTCGGGAGACCCAGTACTTC. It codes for CASSLGRGGARETQYF.

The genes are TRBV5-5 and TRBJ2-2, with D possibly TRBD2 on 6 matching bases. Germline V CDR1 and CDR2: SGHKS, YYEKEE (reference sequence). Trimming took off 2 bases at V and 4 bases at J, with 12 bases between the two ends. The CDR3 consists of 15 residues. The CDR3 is CASSFLRGGTGELFF. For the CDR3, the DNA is TGTGCCAGCAGCTTTCTAAGGGGAGGCACCGGGGAGCTGTTTTTT.

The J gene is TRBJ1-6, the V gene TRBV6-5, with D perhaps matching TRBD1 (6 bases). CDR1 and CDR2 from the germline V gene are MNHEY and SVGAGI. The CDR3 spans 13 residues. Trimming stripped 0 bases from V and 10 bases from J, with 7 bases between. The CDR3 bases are TGTGCCAGCAGTTACTCGGGGGCCTCACCCCTCCACTTT. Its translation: CASSYSGASPLHF.